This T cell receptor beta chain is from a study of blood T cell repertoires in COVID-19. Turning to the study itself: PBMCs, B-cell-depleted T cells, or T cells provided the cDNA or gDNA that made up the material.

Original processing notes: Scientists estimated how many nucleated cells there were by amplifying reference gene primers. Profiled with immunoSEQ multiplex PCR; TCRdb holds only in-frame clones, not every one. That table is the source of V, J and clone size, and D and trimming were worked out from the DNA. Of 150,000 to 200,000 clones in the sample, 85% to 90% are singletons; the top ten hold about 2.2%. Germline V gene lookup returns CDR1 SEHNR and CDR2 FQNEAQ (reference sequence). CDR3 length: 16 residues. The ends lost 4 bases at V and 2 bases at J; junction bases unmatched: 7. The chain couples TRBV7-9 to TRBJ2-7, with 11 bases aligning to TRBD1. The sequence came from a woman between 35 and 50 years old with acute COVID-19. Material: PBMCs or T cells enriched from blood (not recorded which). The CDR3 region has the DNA TGTGCCAGCAGCTCCACTACGGGACAGGGGGCCTACGAGCAGTACTTC. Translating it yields CASSSTTGQGAYEQYF.